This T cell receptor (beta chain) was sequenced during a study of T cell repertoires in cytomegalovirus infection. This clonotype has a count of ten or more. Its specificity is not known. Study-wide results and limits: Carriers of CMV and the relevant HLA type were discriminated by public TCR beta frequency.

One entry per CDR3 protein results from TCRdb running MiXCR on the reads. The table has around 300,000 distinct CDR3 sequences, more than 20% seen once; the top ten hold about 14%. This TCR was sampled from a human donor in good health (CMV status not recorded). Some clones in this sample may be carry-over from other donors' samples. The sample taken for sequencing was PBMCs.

This CDR3 is CASSLNPAGYNEQFF. In DNA form, the CDR3 reads TGTGCCAGCAGCTTAAATCCAGCGGGATACAATGAGCAGTTCTTC. The chain employs TRBV7-3 and TRBJ2-1; 7 bases align to TRBD2. There are 15 residues in the CDR3. Germline V gene lookup returns CDR1 SGHTA and CDR2 FQGTGA. The V and J ends lost 1 base and 4 bases, in that order; junction bases with no gene match: 4.